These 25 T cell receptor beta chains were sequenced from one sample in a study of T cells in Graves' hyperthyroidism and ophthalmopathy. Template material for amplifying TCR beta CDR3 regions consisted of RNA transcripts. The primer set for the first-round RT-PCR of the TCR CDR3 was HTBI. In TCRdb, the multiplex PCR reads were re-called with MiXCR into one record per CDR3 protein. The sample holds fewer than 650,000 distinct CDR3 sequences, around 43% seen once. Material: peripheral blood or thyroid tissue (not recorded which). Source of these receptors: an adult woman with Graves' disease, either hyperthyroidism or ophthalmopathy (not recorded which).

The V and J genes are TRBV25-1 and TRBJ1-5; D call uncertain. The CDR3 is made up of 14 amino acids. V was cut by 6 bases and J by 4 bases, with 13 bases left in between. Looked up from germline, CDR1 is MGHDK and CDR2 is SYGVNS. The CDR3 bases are TGTGCCAGCAGCCCGTTGGCCCAAAATCAGCCCCAGCATTTT. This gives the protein CASSPLAQNQPQHF.

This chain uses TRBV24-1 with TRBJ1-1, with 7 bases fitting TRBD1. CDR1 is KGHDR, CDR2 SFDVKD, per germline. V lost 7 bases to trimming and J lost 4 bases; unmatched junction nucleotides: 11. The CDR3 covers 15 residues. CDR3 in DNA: TGTGCCACCAGACCCACAGGGGCGTCAAGCACTGAAGCTTTCTTT. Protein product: CATRPTGASSTEAFF.

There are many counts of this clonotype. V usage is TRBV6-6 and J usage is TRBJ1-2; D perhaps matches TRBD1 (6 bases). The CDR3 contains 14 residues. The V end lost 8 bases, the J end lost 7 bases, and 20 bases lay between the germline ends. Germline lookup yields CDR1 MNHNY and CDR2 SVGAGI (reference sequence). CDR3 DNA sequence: TGTGCCAGCGTGACGGGGGGCGCAGGTGGTGGCTACACCTTC. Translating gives CASVTGGAGGGYTF.

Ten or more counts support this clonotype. DNA for the CDR3: TGCAGCGTTAACTCCCTACGTCCAACCCCCATCGCAAATTCACCCCTCCACTTT. Its translation is CSVNSLRPTPIANSPLHF. The chain is built from TRBV29-1 and TRBJ1-6; D is ambiguous. Trimming took off 5 bases at V and 7 bases at J, with 27 bases between the two ends. Germline V gene data show CDR1 as SQVTM and CDR2 as ANQGSEA. The CDR3 extends over 18 amino acids.

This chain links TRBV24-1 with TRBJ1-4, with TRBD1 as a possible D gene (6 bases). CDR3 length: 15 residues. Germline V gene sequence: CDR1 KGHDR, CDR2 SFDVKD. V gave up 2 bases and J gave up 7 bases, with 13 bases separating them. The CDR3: CATSDSGVLREKLFF. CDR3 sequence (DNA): TGTGCCACCAGTGATTCAGGGGTATTGCGTGAAAAACTGTTTTTT.

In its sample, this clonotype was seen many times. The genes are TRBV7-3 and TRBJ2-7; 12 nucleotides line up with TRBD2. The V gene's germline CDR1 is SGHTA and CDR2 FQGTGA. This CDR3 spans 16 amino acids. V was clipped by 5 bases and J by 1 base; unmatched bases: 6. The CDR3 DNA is TGTGCCAGCAGCGCCCGGACTAGCGGGATGTCCTACGAGCAGTACTTC. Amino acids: CASSARTSGMSYEQYF.

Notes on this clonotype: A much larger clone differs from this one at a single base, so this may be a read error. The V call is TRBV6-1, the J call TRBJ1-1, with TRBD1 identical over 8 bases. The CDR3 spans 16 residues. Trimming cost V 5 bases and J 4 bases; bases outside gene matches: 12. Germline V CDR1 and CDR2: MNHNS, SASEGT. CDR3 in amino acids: CASSTAGGEVSTEAFF. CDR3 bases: TGTGCCAGCAGTACAGCAGGGGGCGAGGTGAGCACTGAAGCTTTCTTT.

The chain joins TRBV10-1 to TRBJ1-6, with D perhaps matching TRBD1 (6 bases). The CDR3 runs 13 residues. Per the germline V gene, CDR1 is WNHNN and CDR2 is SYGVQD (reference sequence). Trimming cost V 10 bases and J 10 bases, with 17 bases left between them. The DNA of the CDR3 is TGCGCCACCTCACAGGGTAGAGGATCACCCCTCCACTTT. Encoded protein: CATSQGRGSPLHF.

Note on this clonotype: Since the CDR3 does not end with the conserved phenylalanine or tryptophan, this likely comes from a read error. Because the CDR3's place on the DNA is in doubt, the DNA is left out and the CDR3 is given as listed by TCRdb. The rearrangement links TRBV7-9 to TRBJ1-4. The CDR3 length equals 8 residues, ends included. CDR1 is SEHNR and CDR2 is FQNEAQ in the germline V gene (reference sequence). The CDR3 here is CASSLGGG.

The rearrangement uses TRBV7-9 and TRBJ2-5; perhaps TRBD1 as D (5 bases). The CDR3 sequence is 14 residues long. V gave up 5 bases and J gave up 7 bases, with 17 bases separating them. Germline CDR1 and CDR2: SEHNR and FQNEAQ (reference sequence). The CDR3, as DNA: TGTGCCAGCAGCCCTGACAGCTTGCGGCCGACCCAGTACTTC. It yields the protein CASSPDSLRPTQYF.

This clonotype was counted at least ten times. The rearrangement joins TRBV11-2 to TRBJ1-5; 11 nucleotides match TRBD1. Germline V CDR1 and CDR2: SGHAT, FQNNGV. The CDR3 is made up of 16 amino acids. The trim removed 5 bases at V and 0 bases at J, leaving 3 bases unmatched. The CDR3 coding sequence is TGTGCCAGCAGCATGGGGACAGGGGGTAGCAATCAGCCCCAGCATTTT. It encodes CASSMGTGGSNQPQHF.

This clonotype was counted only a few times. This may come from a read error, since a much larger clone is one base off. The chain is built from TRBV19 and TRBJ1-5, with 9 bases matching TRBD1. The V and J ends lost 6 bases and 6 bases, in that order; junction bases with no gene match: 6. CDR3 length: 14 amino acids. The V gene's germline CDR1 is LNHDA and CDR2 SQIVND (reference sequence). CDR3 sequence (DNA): TGTGCCAGTAGGGGCGGACAGGGGACTCAGCCCCAGCATTTT. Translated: CASRGGQGTQPQHF.

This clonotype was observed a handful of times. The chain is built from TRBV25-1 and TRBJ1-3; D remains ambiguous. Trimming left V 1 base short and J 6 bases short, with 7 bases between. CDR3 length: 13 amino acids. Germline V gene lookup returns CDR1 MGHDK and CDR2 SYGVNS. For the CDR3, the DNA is TGTGCCAGCAGTGAATCTTATAAAAACACCATATATTTT. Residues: CASSESYKNTIYF.

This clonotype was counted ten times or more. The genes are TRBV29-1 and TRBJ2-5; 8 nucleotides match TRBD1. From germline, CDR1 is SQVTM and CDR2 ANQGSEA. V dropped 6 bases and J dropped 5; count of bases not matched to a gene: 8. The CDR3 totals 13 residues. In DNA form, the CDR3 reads TGCAGCGTCAGGCAGGGGGCTTTGGAGACCCAGTACTTC. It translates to CSVRQGALETQYF.

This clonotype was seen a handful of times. The CDR3 nucleotides read TGTGCCAGTAGCAAGGCGGGGTCCTCTGGCACAGATACGCAGTATTTT. It yields the protein CASSKAGSSGTDTQYF. This chain links TRBV19 with TRBJ2-3; a weak D match, TRBD2 (6 bases). The CDR3 is 16 amino acids. Germline CDR1 and CDR2: LNHDA and SQIVND (reference sequence). Deletions cut 6 bases from V and 1 base from J, with 17 bases between.

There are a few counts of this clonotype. CDR3 amino acids: CAISVLAASGEQYF. Here the CDR3 DNA reads TGTGCCATCAGTGTACTAGCGGCCTCTGGGGAGCAGTACTTC. The chain uses TRBV7-9 and TRBJ2-7; 8 bases match TRBD2. CDR1 is SEHNR and CDR2 is FQNEAQ in the germline V gene (reference sequence). Trimming removed 10 bases from V and 7 bases from J; junction bases left unmatched: 15. This CDR3 is built from 14 residues.

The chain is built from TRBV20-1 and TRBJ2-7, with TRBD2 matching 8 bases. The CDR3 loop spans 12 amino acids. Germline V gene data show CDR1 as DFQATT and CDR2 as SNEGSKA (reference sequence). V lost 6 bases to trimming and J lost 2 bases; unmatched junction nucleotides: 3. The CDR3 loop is CSAEGLAYEQYF. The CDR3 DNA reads TGCAGTGCCGAGGGACTAGCCTACGAGCAGTACTTC.

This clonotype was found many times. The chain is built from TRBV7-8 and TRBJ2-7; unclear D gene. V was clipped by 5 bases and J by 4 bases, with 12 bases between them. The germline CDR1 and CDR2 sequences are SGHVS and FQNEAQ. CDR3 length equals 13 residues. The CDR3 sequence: CASSLTHGYEQYF. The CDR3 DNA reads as TGTGCCAGCAGCCTTACGCACGGATACGAGCAGTACTTC.

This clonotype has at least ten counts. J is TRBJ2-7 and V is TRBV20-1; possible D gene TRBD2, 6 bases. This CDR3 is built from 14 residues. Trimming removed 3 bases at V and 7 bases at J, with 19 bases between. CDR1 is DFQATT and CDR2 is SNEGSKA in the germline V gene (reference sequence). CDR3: CSASPSGRPNEQYF. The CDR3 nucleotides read TGCAGTGCTAGTCCTAGTGGGAGGCCGAATGAGCAGTACTTC.

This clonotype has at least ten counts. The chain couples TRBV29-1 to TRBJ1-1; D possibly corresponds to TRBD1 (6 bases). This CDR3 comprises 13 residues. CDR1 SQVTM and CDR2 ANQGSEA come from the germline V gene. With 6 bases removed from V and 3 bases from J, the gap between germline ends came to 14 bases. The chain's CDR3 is CSVDDRKYTEAFF. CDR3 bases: TGCAGCGTCGATGACAGGAAATACACTGAAGCTTTCTTT.

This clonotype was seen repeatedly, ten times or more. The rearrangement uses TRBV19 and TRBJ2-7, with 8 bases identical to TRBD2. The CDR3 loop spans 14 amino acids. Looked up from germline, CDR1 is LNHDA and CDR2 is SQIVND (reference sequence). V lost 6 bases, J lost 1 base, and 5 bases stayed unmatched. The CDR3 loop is CASSPGGASYEQYF. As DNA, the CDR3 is TGTGCCAGTAGCCCCGGGGGGGCATCCTACGAGCAGTACTTC.

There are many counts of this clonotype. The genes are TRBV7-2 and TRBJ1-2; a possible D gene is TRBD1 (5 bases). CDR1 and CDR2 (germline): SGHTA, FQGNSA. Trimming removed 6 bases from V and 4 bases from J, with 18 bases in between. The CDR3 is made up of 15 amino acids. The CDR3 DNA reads TGTGCCAGCAGTGGTGAGAGGGGCGCTGGCTATGGCTACACCTTC. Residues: CASSGERGAGYGYTF.

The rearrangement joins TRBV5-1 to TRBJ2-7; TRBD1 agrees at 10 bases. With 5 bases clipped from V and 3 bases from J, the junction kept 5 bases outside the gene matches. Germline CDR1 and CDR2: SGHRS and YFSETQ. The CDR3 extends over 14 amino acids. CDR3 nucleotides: TGCGCCAGCAGAGGGACAGGGGAACACTACGAGCAGTACTTC. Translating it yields CASRGTGEHYEQYF.

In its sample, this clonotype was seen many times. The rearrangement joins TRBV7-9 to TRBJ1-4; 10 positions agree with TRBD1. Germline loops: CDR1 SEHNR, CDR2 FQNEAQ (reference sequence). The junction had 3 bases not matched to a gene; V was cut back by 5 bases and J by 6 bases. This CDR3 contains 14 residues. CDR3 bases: TGTGCCAGCAGCCAGGGACAGGGGTATGAAAAACTGTTTTTT. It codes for CASSQGQGYEKLFF.

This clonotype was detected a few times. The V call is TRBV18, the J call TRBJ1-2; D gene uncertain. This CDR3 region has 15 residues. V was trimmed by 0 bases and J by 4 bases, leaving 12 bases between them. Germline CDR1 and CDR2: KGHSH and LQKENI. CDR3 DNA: TGTGCCAGCTCACCACCCCAGCGACCCGCCTATGGCTACACCTTC. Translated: CASSPPQRPAYGYTF.